This paragraph reports one TCR beta chain. Its binding antigen is unknown. There are no base qualities to consult, and no much larger clone falls within one base. Libraries were constructed by PCR. Sequencing took place on an Illumina HiSeq 2500. To reduce PCR and sequencing biases, unique molecular identifiers were incorporated into the TCR beta cDNA libraries. Roughly 500,000 cDNA molecules were obtained for every 1 to 10 million input T cells, so each molecule roughly corresponded to one T cell. The patient libraries were prepared and sequenced with the same protocol used for the earlier healthy control dataset. Samples belonging to the same batch were prepared together, multiplexed and sequenced on a shared HiSeq lane. The original pipeline was this. MIGEC handled the raw barcoded reads, throwing out single-read molecular identifier groups before consensus assembly and CDR3 extraction. VDJtools was used for post-analysis of the clonotype tables, and diversity was normalized by down-sampling every dataset to the size of the smallest sample. To correct batch-related cross-sample contamination, repertoire overlap clustering matched CDR3 amino acid sequences but not nucleotide sequences. TCRdb reran the public reads through fastp at Q25 and MiXCR, keeping productive beta chains. Rows are unified per CDR3 protein, each entry keeping the most common DNA and genes. It is TCRdb's table, rather than the study itself, that gives the V and J calls and clone size. The sample table shows about 540,000 distinct CDR3 sequences, and under 40% are seen once. 4.5% to 7.5% of the sample goes to the ten largest clones.

This specimen belongs to a study of post-analysis software for immune sequencing data (dated by TCRdb to between 2015 and 2016). Background for the entire study: Disease courses on record covered relapsing-remitting, secondary progressive and progressive-relapsing multiple sclerosis, though some patients had no subtype annotation. A subset of samples was prepared in parallel using single-end sample barcoding, then pooled and co-amplified after Illumina adapter ligation. The multiple sclerosis patient repertoires were compared with more than 10 previously published healthy control repertoires from donors aged about 6 to 25 years. Study-level results and caveats: A few TRBV segments, including TRBV5-6, TRBV5-1 and TRBV20-1, were significantly more frequent in patients than controls. The multiple sclerosis patient group was slightly younger than the control group. Normalized Chao1 diversity was significantly lower in multiple sclerosis patients than controls, suggesting substantial peripheral T-cell clonal expansion. Direct clustering with F measure revealed strong co-clustering of samples prepared in the same batch, which led to a batch-effect correction.

The CDR3 holds 12 amino acids from the cysteine to the phenylalanine. Of the read, only the CDR3 DNA is kept; its 36 bases are in frame from base 1. The V and J ends are trimmed by 2 bases and 13 bases, leaving 11 bases between them. Reading the germline V gene gives CDR1 MGHRA and CDR2 YSYEKL. To demonstrate the VDJtools post-analysis software, the study profiled TCR beta repertoires from the peripheral blood of 13 young patients with multiple sclerosis. Multiple sclerosis patients were children and adolescents aged about 6 to 17 years. The sequenced sample consisted of blood. This TCR came from a girl aged 2 to 17 with multiple sclerosis. This receptor chain uses TRBV4-1 and TRBJ1-4; 6 matching bases give a weak D call of TRBD1. The CDR3 protein sequence reads: CASSQPTGRLFF. The nucleotide sequence is TGCGCCAGCAGCCAACCTACAGGGAGACTGTTTTTT.